Below are 29 T cell receptor beta chains sequenced from a single sample in a study of cytomegalovirus exposure and HLA in healthy donors. The PCR had 60 Vbeta and 13 Jbeta primers. Libraries were prepared by immunoSEQ multiplex PCR; TCRdb keeps only in-frame clonotypes and omits some of them. The sample shows about 180,000 clones, 82% of them seen only once. The sample taken for sequencing was PBMCs. The receptors originated from a woman between 45 and 60 years old in good health and CMV-seronegative.

This clone was picked up one time. V is TRBV28 and J is TRBJ1-4; 9 bases fit TRBD1. Looked up from germline, CDR1 is MDHEN and CDR2 is SYDVKM. The junction had 6 bases not matched to a gene; V was cut back by 5 bases and J by 11 bases. The CDR3 length is 13 residues. CDR3 in DNA: TGTGCCAGCAGTCCGGGACAGGGTGGGAAACTGTTTTTT. Amino acid sequence: CASSPGQGGKLFF.

The chain recombines TRBV19 with TRBJ2-1, with 11 positions matching TRBD2. CDR3 length equals 16 residues. Germline V gene lookup returns CDR1 LNHDA and CDR2 SQIVND (reference sequence). Trimming cost V 3 bases and J 9 bases; bases outside gene matches: 10. The CDR3 DNA is TGTGCCAGTAGTATGGCTGGTAGCGGGAGGGTTACTGAGCAGTTCTTC. Protein: CASSMAGSGRVTEQFF.

V is TRBV7-6 and J is TRBJ1-1, with D possibly matching TRBD1 (5 bases). Germline CDR1 reads SGHVS; CDR2 reads FNYEAQ. V was trimmed by 7 bases and J by 1 base, leaving 13 bases between them. This CDR3 is built from 14 residues. CDR3 nucleotide sequence: TGTGCCAGCATCCCAATGGGGGGGAACACTGAAGCTTTCTTT. Encoded protein: CASIPMGGNTEAFF. The full variable domain, in which reference TRBV7-6 and TRBJ1-1 provide the parts outside the CDR3, is GAGVSQSPRYKVTKRGQDVALRCDPISGHVSLYWYRQALGQGPEFLTYFNYEAQQDKSGLPNDRFSAERPEGSISTLTIQRTEQRDSAMYRCASIPMGGNTEAFFGQGTRLTVV.

This rearrangement joins TRBV18 to TRBJ2-3; 10 bases fit TRBD1. Looked up from germline, CDR1 is KGHSH and CDR2 is LQKENI. V lost 3 bases to trimming and J lost 4 bases; unmatched junction nucleotides: 4. This CDR3 is 15 amino acids long. The CDR3 coding sequence is TGTGCCAGCTCACCCGGACAGGGGGGAGCAGATACGCAGTATTTT. This gives the protein CASSPGQGGADTQYF.

J is TRBJ2-1 and V is TRBV4-1, with a tentative D call TRBD1 (6 bases). Deletions cut 0 bases from V and 5 bases from J, with 8 bases between. Looked up from germline, CDR1 is MGHRA and CDR2 is YSYEKL. This CDR3 contains 14 residues. CDR3 sequence reads: CASSQDTGNNEQFF. CDR3 DNA sequence: TGCGCCAGCAGCCAAGATACAGGGAACAATGAGCAGTTCTTC.

This clone was seen a handful of times. The chain carries TRBV4-1 and TRBJ1-1, with D unresolved. Deletions cut 0 bases from V and 4 bases from J, with 21 bases between. Per the germline V gene, CDR1 is MGHRA and CDR2 is YSYEKL. The CDR3 contains 18 residues. For the CDR3, the DNA is TGCGCCAGCAGCCAAGAGAGTACGCTGGTTCTTGCTCCCACTGAAGCTTTCTTT. Residues: CASSQESTLVLAPTEAFF.

This clone was found once. The chain employs TRBV20-1 and TRBJ2-7; D unclear. The CDR3 extends over 10 amino acids. Germline loops: CDR1 DFQATT, CDR2 SNEGSKA (reference sequence). Trimming cost V 7 bases and J 4 bases, with 8 bases left between them. The CDR3 DNA is TGCAGTGTCCAGAAATACGAGCAGTACTTC. Its protein is CSVQKYEQYF.

V is TRBV5-1 and J is TRBJ2-7; tentative D call: TRBD1 (6 bases). The CDR3 has 15 residues. Trimming stripped 1 base from V and 3 bases from J, with 14 bases between. Germline lookup yields CDR1 SGHRS and CDR2 YFSETQ. The CDR3 DNA sequence: TGCGCCAGCAGCTTGTTTCTGGGGGCGGGCTACGAGCAGTACTTC. It is translated as CASSLFLGAGYEQYF.

This chain uses TRBV7-9 with TRBJ2-5, with 7 bases that match TRBD1. This CDR3 contains 14 residues. CDR1 and CDR2 (germline): SEHNR, FQNEAQ (reference sequence). Losses at the gene ends were 4 bases for V and 3 bases for J; bases not matched to a gene: 5. Here the CDR3 DNA reads TGTGCCAGCAGCTGGGGACAGTCGGAAGAGACCCAGTACTTC. This sequence encodes CASSWGQSEETQYF.

This rearrangement joins TRBV30 to TRBJ2-5, with TRBD1 identical over 8 bases. CDR1 is GTSNPN, CDR2 SVGIG, per germline (reference sequence). The CDR3 totals 15 residues. Trimming cost V 2 bases and J 4 bases; bases outside gene matches: 9. CDR3 in DNA: TGTGCCTGGAGTTCCCCAGGGGGCAGGCGAGAGACCCAGTACTTC. Amino acid sequence: CAWSSPGGRRETQYF.

This clone was found once. The chain employs TRBV11-2 and TRBJ2-5; TRBD1 agrees at 9 bases. V trimming: 6 bases; J trimming: 5 bases; junction bases outside the gene matches: 10. CDR1 is SGHAT, CDR2 FQNNGV, per germline. The CDR3 totals 15 residues. In nucleotides, the CDR3 is TGTGCCAGCAGAACCTACAGGGGGCGCTGGGAGACCCAGTACTTC. Protein product: CASRTYRGRWETQYF.

J is TRBJ2-5 and V is TRBV9; 14 bases agree with TRBD2. Germline trimming cut 4 bases from V and 5 bases from J; bases unmatched to any gene: 10. The CDR3 has 17 amino acids. Germline-derived CDR1 and CDR2 are SGDLS and YYNGEE. The DNA of the CDR3 is TGTGCCAGCAGCCCGCGCCTCGGGACTAGCGGGAGTGAGACCCAGTACTTC. As protein: CASSPRLGTSGSETQYF. Filled out from reference TRBV9 and TRBJ2-5, the complete variable domain reads DSGVTQTPKHLITATGQRVTLRCSPRSGDLSVYWYQQSLDQGLQFLIQYYNGEERAKGNILERFSAQQFPDLHSELNLSSLELGDSALYFCASSPRLGTSGSETQYFGPGTRLLVL.

Comments on this clone: An end of the junction does not agree with germline; a read error may underlie this. The V gene is TRBV7-9, the J gene TRBJ2-2; the D gene is possibly TRBD1 (6 bases). CDR1 is SEHNR, CDR2 FQNEAQ, per germline (reference sequence). This CDR3 is built from 13 residues. CDR3 coding DNA: TGTGCCAGCAGTTTAGCAGGGGCTGGGGAGCTGTTTTTT. It encodes CASSLAGAGELFF.

The chain carries TRBV30 and TRBJ2-4, with 7 bases that match TRBD2. V was clipped by 2 bases and J by 4 bases; unmatched bases: 5. In germline, CDR1 is GTSNPN, CDR2 SVGIG (reference sequence). This CDR3 has 14 amino acids. The CDR3 DNA sequence: TGTGCCTGGAGTCGCAGCGGGGAGAAAAACATTCAGTACTTC. It translates to CAWSRSGEKNIQYF.

The chain employs TRBV2 and TRBJ1-3; 7 bases are a match to TRBD1. V gave up 1 base and J gave up 0 bases; unmatched junction bases: 9. The CDR3 totals 18 residues. The germline V gene encodes CDR1 SNHLY and CDR2 FYNNEI. The DNA of the CDR3 is TGTGCCAGCAGTGAAGACAGGACAGGAAAGCTCTCTGGAAACACCATATATTTT. This encodes CASSEDRTGKLSGNTIYF.

The rearrangement joins TRBV4-1 to TRBJ2-7; 12 bases align to TRBD2. Per germline, CDR1 MGHRA and CDR2 YSYEKL. V shed 1 base, J shed 2 bases, and the junction held 6 bases outside the gene matches. The CDR3 is 17 residues long. The CDR3 nucleotides read TGCGCCAGCAGCCAAGCGGCCGCTAGCGGGGGGGCCTACGAGCAGTACTTC. Amino acids: CASSQAAASGGAYEQYF.

The chain joins TRBV29-1 to TRBJ2-7; maybe TRBD1 (6 bases). Between the trimmed V and J ends, which lost 3 bases and 2 bases, there was a span of 11 bases. The CDR3 length is 13 residues. CDR1 SQVTM and CDR2 ANQGSEA come from the germline V gene. The CDR3 loop is CSVDQGGTYEQYF. CDR3 coding DNA: TGCAGCGTTGACCAAGGGGGTACCTACGAGCAGTACTTC.

The J gene is TRBJ1-5, the V gene TRBV19; D is unresolved. V lost 7 bases and J lost 10, with 17 bases in between. Germline CDR1 LNHDA, CDR2 SQIVND (reference sequence). The CDR3 covers 13 residues. The CDR3 DNA reads as TGTGCCAGTATTCTATTATTATGTCAACCCCAGCATTTT. Translating it yields CASILLLCQPQHF.

About this clone: The same CDR3 arises from other DNA sequences in this sample as well. V is TRBV4-3 and J is TRBJ1-1; the D is unclear. From germline, CDR1 is LGHNA and CDR2 YSLEER. V was cut by 0 bases and J by 1 base, with 3 bases left in between. This CDR3 is 13 amino acids long. The DNA of the CDR3 is TGCGCCAGCAGCCAAGACAGGAACACTGAAGCTTTCTTT. Protein product: CASSQDRNTEAFF.

The chain employs TRBV19 and TRBJ2-7; D remains ambiguous. Deletions cut 4 bases from V and 3 bases from J, with 13 bases between. The CDR3 is 14 amino acids. CDR1 LNHDA and CDR2 SQIVND come from the germline V gene (reference sequence). The chain's CDR3 is CASSTVSVSYEQYF. The CDR3 region has the DNA TGTGCCAGTAGTACCGTCTCGGTGAGCTACGAGCAGTACTTC.

The genes are TRBV5-1 and TRBJ2-3; D may be TRBD2 (6 bases). This CDR3 has 14 residues. Between the trimmed V and J ends, which lost 7 bases and 4 bases, there was a span of 16 bases. Germline V gene sequence: CDR1 SGHRS, CDR2 YFSETQ. CDR3 bases: TGCGCCAGCGGCCCAACGTCTAGCGCAGATACGCAGTATTTT. Its protein product is CASGPTSSADTQYF.

This chain uses TRBV5-1 with TRBJ2-1; 12 bases are a match to TRBD2. In germline, CDR1 is SGHRS, CDR2 YFSETQ. V shed 3 bases and J 5 bases; nucleotides not matched to a gene: 9. This CDR3 has 17 residues. The CDR3 region is CASSSGLASGGDNEQFF. CDR3 nucleotide sequence: TGCGCCAGCAGCTCCGGGCTGGCTAGCGGGGGGGACAATGAGCAGTTCTTC.

The V gene is TRBV4-1, the J gene TRBJ1-2, with 7 bases that match TRBD1. Germline CDR1 is MGHRA and CDR2 is YSYEKL. V dropped 1 base and J dropped 7; count of bases not matched to a gene: 3. The CDR3 consists of 13 residues. The DNA of the CDR3 is TGCGCCAGCAGCCAAGTTAGGACAGGTGGCTACACCTTC. It codes for CASSQVRTGGYTF.

The J gene is TRBJ2-3, the V gene TRBV4-2, with TRBD2 identical over 7 bases. Germline-derived CDR1 and CDR2 are LGHNA and YNFKEQ. With V trimmed by 4 bases and J by 2 bases, 15 bases remained unmatched. This CDR3 comprises 18 residues. This CDR3 reads CASSRTPSGGSPTDTQYF. CDR3 coding DNA: TGTGCCAGCAGCCGGACACCCTCTGGCGGGAGCCCCACAGATACGCAGTATTTT.

The chain carries TRBV5-4 and TRBJ2-7; D may be TRBD1 (5 bases). The V gene's germline CDR1 is SGHNT and CDR2 YYREEE (reference sequence). Trimming cost V 2 bases and J 2 bases, with 11 bases left between them. This CDR3 has 14 residues. CDR3 protein: CASSLTDRPYEQYF. The DNA for the CDR3 is TGTGCCAGCAGCTTAACAGACAGACCCTACGAGCAGTACTTC.

The genes are TRBV27 and TRBJ2-7, with 7 bases aligning to TRBD2. CDR1 is MNHEY and CDR2 is SMNVEV in the germline V gene (reference sequence). With V trimmed by 5 bases and J by 4 bases, 8 bases remained unmatched. This CDR3 comprises 14 residues. In DNA, the CDR3 is TGTGCCAGCAGTCACGGGGCGGGGGATTACGAGCAGTACTTC. Translating gives CASSHGAGDYEQYF.

The chain links TRBV6-6 to TRBJ1-5, with 9 nucleotides matching TRBD1. Germline CDR1 is MNHNY and CDR2 is SVGAGI (reference sequence). The CDR3 covers 15 residues. V dropped 2 bases and J dropped 1; count of bases not matched to a gene: 0. CDR3 sequence (DNA): TGTGCCAGCAGTTACGGGACAGGGAGCAATCAGCCCCAGCATTTT. It yields the protein CASSYGTGSNQPQHF.

This chain's CDR3 is CASSARGQANIQYF. The CDR3 DNA reads TGTGCCAGCAGCGCCCGGGGACAGGCAAACATTCAGTACTTC. V and J are TRBV5-8 and TRBJ2-4; the match to TRBD1 covers 8 bases. The CDR3 covers 14 residues. V shed 4 bases, J shed 6 bases, and the junction held 6 bases outside the gene matches. Germline lookup yields CDR1 SGHTS and CDR2 YDEGEE.

The chain employs TRBV11-3 and TRBJ2-5; TRBD2 matches 10 bases. Germline V CDR1 and CDR2: SGHNT, YENEEA. V dropped 2 bases and J dropped 1; count of bases not matched to a gene: 4. There are 16 residues in the CDR3. CDR3 DNA: TGTGCCAGCAGCTTACGGGCTAGCGGGGGCCAAGAGACCCAGTACTTC. Its protein is CASSLRASGGQETQYF.